This TCR beta chain comes out of a study of shared clonotypes between healthy human individuals. Findings of the study overall: Sorted-subset sequencing was shown by rarefaction to be incomplete despite large depth. The sampled material consisted only of blood, and tissue repertoires are likely to differ.

Only CD45RO-negative cells positively selected for CCR7 counted as naive CD8 cells, so terminally differentiated effector memory CD45RA+ cells were excluded. The CDR3 is 14 amino acids. V dropped 1 base and J dropped 6; count of bases not matched to a gene: 8. Germline CDR1 reads SQVTM; CDR2 reads ANQGSEA. Remarks on this clone: Its specificity is not known.

In the original processing: ImmunoSEQ junction-only sequences lacked quality scores, so their filtering differed. Profiling relied on immunoSEQ multiplex PCR, and the TCRdb table lists in-frame clones only, not all of them. The V and J calls and the clone size are those of that table, but D and trimming were determined from the DNA. Among around 2,100,000 clones listed, approximately 94% were seen once. Sequenced input: naive CD8+ T cells sorted from blood. V and J are TRBV29-1 and TRBJ1-2; 7 nucleotides agree with TRBD1. The clonotype originates from a man in his late teens or twenties in good health. This CDR3 reads CSVEVEQGLNGYTF. CDR3 in DNA: TGCAGCGTTGAAGTCGAACAGGGGCTAAATGGCTACACCTTC.